What follows describes a single T cell receptor (beta chain). The antigen it binds to is not known. Base-call qualities are not available, and no considerably larger clone is one nucleotide away. The CDR3 covers 18 residues, taking in both the cysteine and the phenylalanine. Only CDR3 DNA is held: 54 bases, read in frame from base 1. Trimming accounts for 0 bases at V and 7 bases at J, while the number of junction bases matched to no gene is 13. The germline V gene specifies SGHRS as CDR1 and YFSETQ as CDR2. The source of the sample is a study of blood T cell repertoires in COVID-19 (dated by TCRdb to about 2020). For the study in its entirety: The collaborator samples originated in the United States, Italy and Spain and spanned the acute and convalescent phases of COVID-19. Samples were obtained from the ongoing ImmuneRACE study (first 160 participants) and from about 1,300 subjects provided by 6 global collaborators. The repertoires were released in a freely available public database intended as a resource for research on the immune response to SARS-CoV-2. Where HLA class I and class II types were available, the types were taken from metadata supplied by the sample provider, not from assay-based typing. The prospective study material was composed of cDNA or gDNA derived from T cells, B-cell-depleted T cells, or PBMCs. A de-identified subject ID, COVID-19 status, age in years and sex were almost always included in the sample metadata. Subjects who had been exposed to COVID-19, were actively infected with it, or had recovered from it provided the deeply sampled blood TCRbeta repertoires that made up the dataset.

The collaborating institutions used their own protocols to collect whole blood in K2EDTA tubes. For TCRbeta analysis, collaborators shipped samples in one of three forms: frozen whole blood, isolated PBMCs, or DNA extracted from either of those sample types. The immunoSEQ Assay, a bias-controlled multiplex PCR, was used to amplify TCRbeta CDR3 regions from genomic DNA. Concerning the study's data processing: The number of nucleated cells in each sample was estimated by amplification of reference gene primers within the assay. To quantify the absolute abundance of each unique TCRbeta CDR3 rearrangement, sequence reads were collapsed and filtered. For each sample, productive Simpson clonality was calculated by taking the square root of Simpson's diversity index across productive rearrangements. TCRdb provides this immuneACCESS table in a form limited to in-frame rearrangements. Some clones are lacking; in checked studies, under half of them reflect an unresolved V gene, and why the rest are absent is not known. The DNA gave D and trimming, while V, J and clone size come from that table. Present in this sample are approximately 74,000 clones, roughly 79% of which were seen just once. Together, the top ten hold more than 40% of the sample.

The paper's findings and limits, for the study overall: Clinical and demographic metadata were provided uncurated, with the amount varying by source and participant.

This TCR derives from a human donor in a cohort sampled during active COVID-19. The sample taken for sequencing was peripheral blood. The chain joins TRBV5-1 to TRBJ2-1, and TRBD2 aligns with 10 junction nucleotides. The DNA is TGCGCCAGCAGCTTGGCTTGGGAGAAGCGGGAGGGCCGGAATGAGCAGTTCTTC. The translation is CASSLAWEKREGRNEQFF.